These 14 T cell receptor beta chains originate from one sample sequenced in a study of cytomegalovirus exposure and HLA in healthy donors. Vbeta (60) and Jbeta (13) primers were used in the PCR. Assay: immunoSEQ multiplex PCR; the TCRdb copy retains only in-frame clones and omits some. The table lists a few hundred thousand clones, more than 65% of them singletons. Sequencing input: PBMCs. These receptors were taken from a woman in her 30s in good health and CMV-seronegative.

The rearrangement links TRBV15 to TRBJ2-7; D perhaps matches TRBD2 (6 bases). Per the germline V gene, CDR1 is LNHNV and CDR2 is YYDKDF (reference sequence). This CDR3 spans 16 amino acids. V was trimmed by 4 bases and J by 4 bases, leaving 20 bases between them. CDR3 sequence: CATSKAVSSEQYEQYF. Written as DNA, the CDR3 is TGTGCCACCAGCAAGGCAGTGTCTAGCGAACAGTACGAGCAGTACTTC.

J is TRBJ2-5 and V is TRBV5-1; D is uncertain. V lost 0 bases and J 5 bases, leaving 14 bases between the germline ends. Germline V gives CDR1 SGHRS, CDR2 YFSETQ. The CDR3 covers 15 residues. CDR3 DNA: TGCGCCAGCAGCTTGGATCGCGGTTGGAAGGAGACCCAGTACTTC. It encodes CASSLDRGWKETQYF.

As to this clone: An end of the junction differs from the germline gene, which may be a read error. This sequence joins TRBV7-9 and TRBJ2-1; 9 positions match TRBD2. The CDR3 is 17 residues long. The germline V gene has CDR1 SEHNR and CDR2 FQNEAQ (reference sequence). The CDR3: CSSSLVWNSGSKGEQFF. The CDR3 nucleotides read TGTTCCAGCAGCTTAGTATGGAATAGCGGGAGTAAGGGTGAGCAGTTCTTC.

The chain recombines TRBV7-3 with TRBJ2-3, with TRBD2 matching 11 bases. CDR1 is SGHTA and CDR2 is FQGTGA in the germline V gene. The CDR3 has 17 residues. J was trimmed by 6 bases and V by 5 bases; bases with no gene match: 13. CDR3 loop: CASSRNGPSGGSDTQYF. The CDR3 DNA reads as TGTGCCAGCAGCCGAAATGGCCCTAGCGGGGGGTCGGATACGCAGTATTTT.

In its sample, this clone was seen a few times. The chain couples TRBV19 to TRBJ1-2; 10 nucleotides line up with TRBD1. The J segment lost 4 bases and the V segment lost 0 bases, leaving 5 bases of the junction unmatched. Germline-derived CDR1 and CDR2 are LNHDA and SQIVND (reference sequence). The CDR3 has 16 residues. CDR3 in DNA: TGTGCCAGTAGTATAGAGCAGACAGGGGGCACCTATGGCTACACCTTC. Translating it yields CASSIEQTGGTYGYTF.

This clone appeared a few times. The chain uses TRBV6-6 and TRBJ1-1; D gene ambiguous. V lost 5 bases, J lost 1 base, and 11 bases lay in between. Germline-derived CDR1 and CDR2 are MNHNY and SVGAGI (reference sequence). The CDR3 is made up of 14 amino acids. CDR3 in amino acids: CASSPIRGNTEAFF. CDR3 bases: TGTGCCAGCAGTCCGATACGGGGGAACACTGAAGCTTTCTTT.

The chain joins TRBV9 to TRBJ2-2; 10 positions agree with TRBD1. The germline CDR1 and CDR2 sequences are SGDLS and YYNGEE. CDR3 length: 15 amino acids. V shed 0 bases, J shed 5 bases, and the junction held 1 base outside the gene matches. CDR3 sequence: CASSVGGQGTGELFF. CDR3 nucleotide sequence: TGTGCCAGCAGCGTAGGGGGACAGGGGACCGGGGAGCTGTTTTTT.

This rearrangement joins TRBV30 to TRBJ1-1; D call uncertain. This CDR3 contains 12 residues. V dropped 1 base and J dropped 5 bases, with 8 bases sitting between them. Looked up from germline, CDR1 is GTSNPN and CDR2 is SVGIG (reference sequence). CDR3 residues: CAWSGGRTEAFF. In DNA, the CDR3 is TGTGCCTGGAGTGGCGGAAGGACTGAAGCTTTCTTT.

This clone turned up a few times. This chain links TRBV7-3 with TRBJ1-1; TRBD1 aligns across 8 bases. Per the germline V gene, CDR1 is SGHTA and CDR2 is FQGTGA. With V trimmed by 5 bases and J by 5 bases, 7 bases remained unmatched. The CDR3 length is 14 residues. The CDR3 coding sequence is TGTGCCAGCAGCCCCACAGGGGGGGTGACTGAAGCTTTCTTT. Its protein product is CASSPTGGVTEAFF.

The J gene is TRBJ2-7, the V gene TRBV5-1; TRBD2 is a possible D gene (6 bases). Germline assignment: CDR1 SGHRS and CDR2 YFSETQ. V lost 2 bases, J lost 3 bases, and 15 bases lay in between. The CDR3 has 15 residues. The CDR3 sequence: CASSFGPAEGYEQYF. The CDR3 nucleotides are TGCGCCAGCAGCTTCGGTCCAGCGGAGGGCTACGAGCAGTACTTC.

CDR3 in DNA: TGTGCCAGTAGCCTGAGACAGGGGAATCAGCCCCAGCATTTT. This sequence encodes CASSLRQGNQPQHF. The chain links TRBV19 to TRBJ1-5, with 8 nucleotides matching TRBD1. With V trimmed by 6 bases and J by 4 bases, 5 bases remained unmatched. The CDR3 spans 14 residues. Germline lookup yields CDR1 LNHDA and CDR2 SQIVND (reference sequence).

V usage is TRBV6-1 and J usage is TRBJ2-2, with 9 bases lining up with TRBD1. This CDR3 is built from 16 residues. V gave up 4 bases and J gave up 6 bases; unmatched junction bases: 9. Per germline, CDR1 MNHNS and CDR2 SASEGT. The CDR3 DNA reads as TGTGCCAGCAGTGGGGACAGGGAGATTGGTGCCGGGGAGCTGTTTTTT. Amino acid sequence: CASSGDREIGAGELFF.

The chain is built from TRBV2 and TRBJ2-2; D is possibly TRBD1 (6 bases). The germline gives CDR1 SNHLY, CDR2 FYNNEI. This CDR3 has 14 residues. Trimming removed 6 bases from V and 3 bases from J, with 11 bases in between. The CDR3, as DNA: TGTGCCAGCAGCACACAGGGTTACACCGGGGAGCTGTTTTTT. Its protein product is CASSTQGYTGELFF.

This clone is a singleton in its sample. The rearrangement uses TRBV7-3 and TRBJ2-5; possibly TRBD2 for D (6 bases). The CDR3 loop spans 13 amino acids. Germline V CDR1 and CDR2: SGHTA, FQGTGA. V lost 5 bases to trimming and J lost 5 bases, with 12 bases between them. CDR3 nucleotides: TGTGCCAGCAGCACCGAGCGGGCGGAGACCCAGTACTTC. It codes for CASSTERAETQYF.